Below, one T cell receptor beta chain is given with its context. Using immunoSEQ multiplex PCR, the repertoire was profiled, and TCRdb retains in-frame clones only, with some absent. The sample lists under 15,000 clones, approximately 91% occurring once. Treatment reported: preoperative locoregional IRX-2 cytokine immunotherapy. Preoperative locoregional IRX-2 cytokine immunotherapy was tested in the phase Ib source study. This specimen belongs to a study of preoperative IRX-2 immunotherapy in early breast cancer. Per the germline V gene, CDR1 is LGHNA and CDR2 is YNFKEQ. The CDR3 spans 14 residues. V lost 4 bases and J 11 bases, leaving 20 bases between the germline ends.

This sequence joins TRBV4-2 and TRBJ1-1, with D maybe TRBD1 (6 bases). Specimen collection occurred from a patient treated with IRX-2 immunotherapy. The receptor was derived from a human donor with breast cancer. The CDR3 DNA follows: TGTGCCAGCAGCCCGGTCGGGGGCTCAACTGGGGCTTTCTTT. Translated, it gives CASSPVGGSTGAFF.